This T cell receptor beta chain was identified in a study of blood T cell repertoires in COVID-19. Looking at the study overall: T cells, B-cell-depleted T cells, or PBMCs supplied cDNA or gDNA.

Original analysis: Cell counts per sample came from amplifying reference gene primers. TCRdb's table, derived via immunoSEQ multiplex PCR, lists solely in-frame clones and lacks some. V and J calls and clone size are those listed in that table; D and trimming were worked out from the DNA. In the table there are over 100,000 clones, 86% of which are singletons. Germline trimming cut 5 bases from V and 1 base from J; bases unmatched to any gene: 5. The CDR3 is 14 amino acids. CDR1 and CDR2 from the germline V gene are KGHSH and LQKENI. The sample comprised peripheral blood. The sequence was obtained from a woman in her seventies with COVID-19, enrolled during active disease. The V and J genes are TRBV18 and TRBJ2-7; 7 positions agree with TRBD1. CDR3 loop: CASSSLQGSYEQYF. Written as DNA, the CDR3 is TGTGCCAGCTCATCACTACAGGGGTCCTACGAGCAGTACTTC.